The sequence of this T cell receptor beta chain was determined in a study of response to subunit inactivated influenza vaccine. Study-level results: Only a handful of new T cells, the authors suggested, are recruited with each seasonal influenza vaccination.

The J segment lost 15 bases and the V segment lost 4 bases, leaving 9 bases of the junction unmatched. Germline V gene sequence: CDR1 SNHLY, CDR2 FYNNEI. CDR3 length equals 12 residues. This clonotype has a count of ten or more. Its antigen is unknown. From the RT-PCR reads, TCRdb called clonotypes with MiXCR, one entry per CDR3 protein. Of some 640,000 distinct CDR3 sequences listed, about 15% are singletons. This receptor was obtained from a man aged 50 or older who received an inactivated influenza vaccine. The source material was PBMCs from blood, sampled approximately 15 days before vaccination. The gene calls are TRBV2 and TRBJ2-1; 7 bases align to TRBD1. The chain's CDR3 is CASSVGDRARFF. For the CDR3, the DNA is TGTGCCAGCAGTGTGGGAGACAGGGCTAGGTTCTTC.